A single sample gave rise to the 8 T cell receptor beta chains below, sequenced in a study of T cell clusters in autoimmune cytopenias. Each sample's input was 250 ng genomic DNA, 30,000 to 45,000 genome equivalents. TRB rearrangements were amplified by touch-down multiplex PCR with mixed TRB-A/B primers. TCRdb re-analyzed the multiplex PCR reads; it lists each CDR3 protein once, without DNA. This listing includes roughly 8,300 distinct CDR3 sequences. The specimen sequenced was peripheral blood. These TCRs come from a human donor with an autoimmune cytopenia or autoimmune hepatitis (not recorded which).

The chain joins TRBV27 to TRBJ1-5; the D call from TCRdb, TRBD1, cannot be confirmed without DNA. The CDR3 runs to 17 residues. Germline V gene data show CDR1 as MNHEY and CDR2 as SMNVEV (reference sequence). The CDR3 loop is CASSRKTGGRLNQPQHF.

CDR3 loop: CASSLTGTTYEQYF. The chain links TRBV5-5 to TRBJ2-7; the D gene TCRdb calls, TRBD1, cannot be checked with no DNA. Germline assignment: CDR1 SGHKS and CDR2 YYEKEE (reference sequence). This CDR3 spans 14 amino acids.

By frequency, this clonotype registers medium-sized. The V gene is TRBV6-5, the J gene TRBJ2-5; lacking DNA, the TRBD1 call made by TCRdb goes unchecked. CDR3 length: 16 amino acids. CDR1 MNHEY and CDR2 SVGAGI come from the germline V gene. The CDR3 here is CASSYEGRTGVETQYF.

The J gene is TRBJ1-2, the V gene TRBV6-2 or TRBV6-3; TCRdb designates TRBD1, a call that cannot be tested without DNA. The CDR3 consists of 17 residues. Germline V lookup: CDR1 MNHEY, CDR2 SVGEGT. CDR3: CASSYYPGTGGDYGYTF.

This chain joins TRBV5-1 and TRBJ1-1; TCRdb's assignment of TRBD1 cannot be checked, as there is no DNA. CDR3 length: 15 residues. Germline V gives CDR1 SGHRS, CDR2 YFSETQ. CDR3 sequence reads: CASSNGQGWSTEAFF. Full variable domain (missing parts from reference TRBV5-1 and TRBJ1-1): KAGVTQTPRYLIKTRGQQVTLSCSPISGHRSVSWYQQTPGQGLQFLFEYFSETQRNKGNFPGRFSGRQFSNSRSEMNVSTLELGDSALYLCASSNGQGWSTEAFFGQGTRLTVV.

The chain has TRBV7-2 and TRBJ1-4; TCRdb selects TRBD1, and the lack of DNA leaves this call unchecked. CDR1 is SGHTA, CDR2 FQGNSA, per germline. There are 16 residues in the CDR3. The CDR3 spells CASSLGHGAGNEKLFF.

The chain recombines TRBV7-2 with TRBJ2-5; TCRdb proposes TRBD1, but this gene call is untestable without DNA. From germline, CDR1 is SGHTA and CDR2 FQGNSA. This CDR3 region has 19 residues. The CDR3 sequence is CASSLATLAGGAYQETQYF.

Here the CDR3 reads CASSLGQGSNQPQHF. This chain connects TRBV5-1 to TRBJ1-5; the TCRdb D gene call, TRBD1, has no DNA to confirm it. This CDR3 has 15 residues. Per germline, CDR1 SGHRS and CDR2 YFSETQ.